Reported below is one T cell receptor beta chain. Its specificity is not known. Unique molecular identifiers featured in each of the TCR beta cDNA libraries. One entry per CDR3 protein, called by TCRdb with MiXCR from the PCR reads. Among roughly 870,000 distinct CDR3 sequences listed, approximately 53% were seen once. This specimen belongs to a study of post-analysis software for immune sequencing data. Findings and caveats of the study: Samples made in the same batch grouped tightly together by F measure. Five or six TRBV segments (TRBV5-6, TRBV5-1 and TRBV20-1 among them) occurred more frequently in patients than in controls.

The CDR3 has 15 amino acids. Trimming cost V 1 base and J 2 bases, with 12 bases left between them. The germline V gene has CDR1 SGHTA and CDR2 FQGTGA. The sequenced material came from blood. The genes are TRBV7-3 and TRBJ2-7; D ambiguous. This clonotype was sampled from a girl aged 5-17 years with multiple sclerosis. The CDR3 sequence is CASSLNAGSTYEQYF. The DNA for the CDR3 is TGTGCCAGCAGCTTAAATGCAGGCTCTACCTACGAGCAGTACTTC. The full variable domain, its missing parts supplied by reference TRBV7-3 and TRBJ2-7, is GAGVSQTPSNKVTEKGKYVELRCDPISGHTALYWYRQSLGQGPEFLIYFQGTGAADDSGLPNDRFFAVRPEGSVSTLKIQRTERGDSAVYLCASSLNAGSTYEQYFGPGTRLTVT.